This entry lists 26 T cell receptor beta chains sequenced from one sample in a study of blood T cell repertoires in COVID-19 (TCRdb year 2020). Library method: the immunoSEQ multiplex PCR assay. TCRdb mirrors the immuneACCESS table, restricted to in-frame sequences. Some clones are absent from its copies; in checked studies, under half trace to an unresolved V gene, and the reason for the others is unknown. For this sample the table gives about 87,000 clones, of which around nine tenths were detected only once. The top ten clones comprise around 5.3% of the sample. Sequencing was carried out using peripheral blood. These receptor sequences come from a middle-aged man with acute or convalescent COVID-19.

V usage is TRBV19 and J usage is TRBJ2-7, with 10 bases aligning to TRBD2. Per the germline V gene, CDR1 is LNHDA and CDR2 is SQIVND (reference sequence). The CDR3 loop spans 13 amino acids. Unmatched junction bases numbered 4, after V lost 5 bases and J lost 6 bases. CDR3 residues: CASSGLAGGEQYF. CDR3 bases: TGTGCCAGTAGTGGGTTAGCGGGAGGCGAGCAGTACTTC. The whole variable domain, remainder taken from reference TRBV19 and TRBJ2-7, is DGGITQSPKYLFRKEGQNVTLSCEQNLNHDAMYWYRQDPGQGLRLIYYSQIVNDFQKGDIAEGYSVSREKKESFPLTVTSAQKNPTAFYLCASSGLAGGEQYFGPGTRLTVT.

This clone was seen just once. The rearrangement links TRBV2 to TRBJ2-7, with D maybe TRBD2 (6 bases). The CDR3 runs to 14 residues. Trimming removed 1 base from V and 3 bases from J, with 10 bases in between. Germline CDR1 is SNHLY and CDR2 is FYNNEI. CDR3 sequence: CASSEGRVDYEQYF. The CDR3, as DNA: TGTGCCAGCAGTGAAGGGAGGGTCGACTACGAGCAGTACTTC.

This chain connects TRBV11-2 to TRBJ1-6; tentatively, D is TRBD1 (6 bases). The V gene lost 5 bases and the J gene lost 7 bases, with 21 bases spanning the gap. The CDR3 is made up of 17 amino acids. The germline gives CDR1 SGHAT, CDR2 FQNNGV. Here the CDR3 reads CASSILAAGALNSPLHF. CDR3 bases: TGTGCCAGCAGCATACTAGCGGCAGGGGCGCTGAATTCACCCCTCCACTTT.

The chain is built from TRBV20-1 and TRBJ2-5, with 7 bases lining up with TRBD2. Losses at the gene ends were 3 bases for V and 7 bases for J; bases not matched to a gene: 8. The V gene's germline CDR1 is DFQATT and CDR2 SNEGSKA (reference sequence). The length of the CDR3 is 13 residues. The CDR3 sequence: CSASGRVIGTQYF. CDR3 in DNA: TGCAGTGCTAGTGGGAGGGTCATCGGGACCCAGTACTTC.

The J gene is TRBJ1-4, the V gene TRBV18; possibly TRBD1 for D (5 bases). Trimming cost V 3 bases and J 5 bases, with 13 bases left between them. The CDR3 spans 15 residues. Germline V gene lookup returns CDR1 KGHSH and CDR2 LQKENI. Here the CDR3 reads CASSPAGEDNEKLFF. The DNA of the CDR3 is TGTGCCAGCTCACCCGCGGGGGAGGACAATGAAAAACTGTTTTTT. Based on the CDR3 plus reference TRBV18 and TRBJ1-4, the full variable domain is NAGVMQNPRHLVRRRGQEARLRCSPMKGHSHVYWYRQLPEEGLKFMVYLQKENIIDESGMPKERFSAEFPKEGPSILRIQQVVRGDSAAYFCASSPAGEDNEKLFFGSGTQLSVL.

This clone came up a few times. The chain carries TRBV5-4 and TRBJ2-5, with D possibly matching TRBD2 (5 bases). The V gene's germline CDR1 is SGHNT and CDR2 YYREEE (reference sequence). V dropped 5 bases and J dropped 2 bases, with 13 bases sitting between them. The CDR3 is 14 residues long. The CDR3 coding sequence is TGTGCCAGCAGTTACGGACTGGGACAAGAGACCCAGTACTTC. Its protein product is CASSYGLGQETQYF.

The CDR3 DNA reads TGTGCCAGCAGCTTAGAGGGGGTAGGGGGCCTGAACACTGAAGCTTTCTTT. It encodes CASSLEGVGGLNTEAFF. This chain links TRBV7-8 with TRBJ1-1, with 7 positions matching TRBD1. This CDR3 comprises 17 residues. The V and J ends lost 1 base and 0 bases, in that order; junction bases with no gene match: 8. The germline CDR1 and CDR2 sequences are SGHVS and FQNEAQ.

This clone was recorded once. The CDR3 nucleotides read TGTGCCAGCAGGGACAGTGGACACTACGAGCAGTACTTC. This gives the protein CASRDSGHYEQYF. The chain uses TRBV12-3 or TRBV12-4 and TRBJ2-7; a weak D match, TRBD1 (6 bases). The CDR3 totals 13 residues. The V and J ends lost 6 bases and 3 bases respectively, with 12 bases between them.

This clone has only one observation. V usage is TRBV11-3 and J usage is TRBJ2-1; 8 bases map to TRBD2. CDR1 SGHNT and CDR2 YENEEA come from the germline V gene. V shed 5 bases and J 0 bases; nucleotides not matched to a gene: 6. The length of the CDR3 is 16 residues. CDR3: CASSLTGGSSYNEQFF. The CDR3 DNA reads TGTGCCAGCAGCCTCACGGGGGGGAGCTCCTACAATGAGCAGTTCTTC.

A single count supports this clone. The CDR3 DNA reads TGTGCCAGCAGCGTAGGCGGAGGGGAGGCTGAAGCTTTCTTT. This codes for CASSVGGGEAEAFF. V and J are TRBV9 and TRBJ1-1, with TRBD1 as a possible D gene (5 bases). CDR3 length: 14 residues. Germline-derived CDR1 and CDR2 are SGDLS and YYNGEE. Trimming cost V 0 bases and J 6 bases, with 12 bases left between them.

This clone was seen once. This rearrangement joins TRBV16 to TRBJ1-2; the match to TRBD1 covers 8 bases. The germline gives CDR1 KGHSY, CDR2 FQNENV. The CDR3 has 15 residues. The V and J ends lost 5 bases and 4 bases, in that order; junction bases with no gene match: 9. The CDR3 DNA is TGTGCCAGCAGCACGCAGACAGGGGAGCGCTATGGCTACACCTTC. Translated: CASSTQTGERYGYTF.

The chain recombines TRBV7-9 with TRBJ1-2; 10 nucleotides agree with TRBD1. CDR1 and CDR2 from the germline V gene are SEHNR and FQNEAQ (reference sequence). The CDR3 has 17 amino acids. With 0 bases clipped from V and 8 bases from J, the junction kept 12 bases outside the gene matches. The CDR3 DNA follows: TGTGCCAGCAGCTTAGCGGCGGGACAGGGGTATGTAGGAGGCTACACCTTC. This codes for CASSLAAGQGYVGGYTF.

V usage is TRBV11-2 and J usage is TRBJ2-1, with 9 positions matching TRBD2. The CDR3 length is 15 residues. CDR1 is SGHAT and CDR2 is FQNNGV in the germline V gene. Trimming cost V 1 base and J 7 bases; bases outside gene matches: 5. CDR3 in amino acids: CASSLARGRANEQFF. CDR3 coding DNA: TGTGCCAGCAGCTTAGCGCGCGGGAGGGCGAATGAGCAGTTCTTC. The whole variable domain, filled in from reference TRBV11-2 and TRBJ2-1, reads EAGVAQSPRYKIIEKRQSVAFWCNPISGHATLYWYQQILGQGPKLLIQFQNNGVVDDSQLPKDRFSAERLKGVDSTLKIQPAKLEDSAVYLCASSLARGRANEQFFGPGTRLTVL.

The chain combines TRBV18 with TRBJ2-3; D may be TRBD2 (6 bases). The CDR3 covers 14 residues. Looked up from germline, CDR1 is KGHSH and CDR2 is LQKENI. V gave up 5 bases and J gave up 1 base, with 10 bases separating them. CDR3 loop: CASSVWGGTDTQYF. The CDR3 coding sequence is TGTGCCAGCTCAGTATGGGGGGGCACAGATACGCAGTATTTT. Looking up the rest from reference TRBV18 and TRBJ2-3 gives the full variable domain: NAGVMQNPRHLVRRRGQEARLRCSPMKGHSHVYWYRQLPEEGLKFMVYLQKENIIDESGMPKERFSAEFPKEGPSILRIQQVVRGDSAAYFCASSVWGGTDTQYFGPGTRLTVL.

The chain joins TRBV5-1 to TRBJ2-5; TRBD2 matches 7 bases. The CDR3 totals 16 residues. V was pared by 6 bases and J by 5 bases, with 16 bases of the junction left unmatched. Germline assignment: CDR1 SGHRS and CDR2 YFSETQ. CDR3 sequence (DNA): TGCGCCAGCAACCCCGGGGACTATGGCTTCATCGAGACCCAGTACTTC. Protein product: CASNPGDYGFIETQYF.

The chain combines TRBV12-3 or TRBV12-4 with TRBJ1-1; a weak D match, TRBD1 (5 bases). CDR3 length: 13 residues. The ends were cut back, 6 bases at V and 1 base at J, with 9 bases in the middle. The CDR3 reads CASRWTSNTEAFF. CDR3 sequence (DNA): TGTGCCAGCAGGTGGACATCGAACACTGAAGCTTTCTTT.

The chain combines TRBV12-3 or TRBV12-4 with TRBJ1-2; 7 positions agree with TRBD1. Unmatched junction bases numbered 6, after V lost 3 bases and J lost 8 bases. The CDR3 covers 13 residues. The CDR3 loop reads CASSFEGAQGYTF. For the CDR3, the DNA is TGTGCCAGCAGTTTCGAGGGGGCTCAGGGCTACACCTTC.

V is TRBV3-1 (or the pseudogene TRBV3-2) and J is TRBJ2-5; D unresolved. The V gene's germline CDR1 is LGHDT and CDR2 YNNKEL (reference sequence). This CDR3 contains 13 residues. V was shortened by 1 base and J by 5 bases, with 8 bases between the two germline ends. CDR3 nucleotides: TGTGCCAGCAGCCAAGCCGTTCGGGAGACCCAGTACTTC. Amino acid sequence: CASSQAVRETQYF.

This chain links TRBV6-1 with TRBJ2-7; 10 nucleotides line up with TRBD1. Germline V gene sequence: CDR1 MNHNS, CDR2 SASEGT. The CDR3 spans 14 residues. V lost 1 base, J lost 5 bases, and 2 bases stayed unmatched. The DNA for the CDR3 is TGTGCCAGCAGTGAAGGGGGACAGGGGCACGAGCAGTACTTC. It encodes CASSEGGQGHEQYF.

The genes are TRBV5-1 and TRBJ1-3; 7 nucleotides match TRBD1. In germline, CDR1 is SGHRS, CDR2 YFSETQ. The CDR3 consists of 16 residues. Trimming at V came to 2 bases and at J to 1 base, leaving 6 bases not matched to a gene. CDR3 DNA sequence: TGCGCCAGCAGCTTACTAAAACAGGGGTCTGGAAACACCATATATTTT. It translates to CASSLLKQGSGNTIYF.

V is TRBV6-5 and J is TRBJ2-7; D remains unclear. V was clipped by 7 bases and J by 0 bases, with 13 bases between them. The length of the CDR3 is 14 residues. Germline V CDR1 and CDR2: MNHEY, SVGAGI. The CDR3 here is CASKTQRSSYEQYF. The CDR3 region has the DNA TGTGCCAGCAAGACCCAGCGAAGCTCCTACGAGCAGTACTTC.

The V call is TRBV5-1, the J call TRBJ2-1; 7 bases agree with TRBD2. Losses at the gene ends were 5 bases for V and 1 base for J; bases not matched to a gene: 3. Germline values: CDR1 SGHRS, CDR2 YFSETQ. This CDR3 comprises 14 residues. The CDR3 DNA reads TGCGCCAGCAGACCTAGCGGTTCCTACAATGAGCAGTTCTTC. Encoded protein: CASRPSGSYNEQFF.

This clone has a single count. V and J are TRBV11-3 and TRBJ2-2; 9 bases line up with TRBD2. This CDR3 has 19 amino acids. CDR1 SGHNT and CDR2 YENEEA come from the germline V gene. The ends lost 4 bases at V and 6 bases at J; junction bases unmatched: 18. The CDR3 DNA is TGTGCCAGCAGCTCCCGGACTAGCGACCGGCGTTCGGGTTCCGGGGAGCTGTTTTTT. Its translation: CASSSRTSDRRSGSGELFF.

The chain links TRBV10-1 to TRBJ1-2, with TRBD1 matching 10 bases. The germline V gene encodes CDR1 WNHNN and CDR2 SYGVQD (reference sequence). With 4 bases clipped from V and 2 bases from J, the junction kept 4 bases outside the gene matches. CDR3 size: 15 residues. The CDR3: CASSGGTGENYGYTF. CDR3 bases: TGCGCCAGCAGTGGGGGGACAGGGGAGAACTATGGCTACACCTTC.

Remarks on this clone: This sample also contains other DNA sequences that code for the same CDR3. J is TRBJ2-7 and V is TRBV18; D possibly corresponds to TRBD2 (5 bases). CDR1 KGHSH and CDR2 LQKENI come from the germline V gene. This CDR3 is built from 12 residues. Trimming stripped 3 bases from V and 3 bases from J, with 6 bases between. The CDR3 spells CASSPGGYEQYF. The CDR3 DNA is TGTGCCAGCTCACCCGGAGGCTACGAGCAGTACTTC.

The V call is TRBV19, the J call TRBJ1-1; D ambiguous. CDR1 is LNHDA, CDR2 SQIVND, per germline (reference sequence). The CDR3 totals 13 residues. With 1 base removed from V and 0 bases from J, the gap between germline ends came to 3 bases. The CDR3 region has the DNA TGTGCCAGTAGTATAGCGGTGAACACTGAAGCTTTCTTT. Translating it yields CASSIAVNTEAFF.